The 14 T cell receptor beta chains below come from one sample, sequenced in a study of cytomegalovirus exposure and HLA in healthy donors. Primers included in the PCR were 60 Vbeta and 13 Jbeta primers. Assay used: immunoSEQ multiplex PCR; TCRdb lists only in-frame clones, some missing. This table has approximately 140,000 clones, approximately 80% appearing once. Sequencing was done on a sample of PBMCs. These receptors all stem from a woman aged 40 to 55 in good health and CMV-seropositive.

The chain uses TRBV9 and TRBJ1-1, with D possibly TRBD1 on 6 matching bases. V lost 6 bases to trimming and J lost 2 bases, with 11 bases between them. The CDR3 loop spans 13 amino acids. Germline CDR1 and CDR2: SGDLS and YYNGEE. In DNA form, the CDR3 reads TGTGCCAGCAAGATGGACAGCAACACTGAAGCTTTCTTT. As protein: CASKMDSNTEAFF.

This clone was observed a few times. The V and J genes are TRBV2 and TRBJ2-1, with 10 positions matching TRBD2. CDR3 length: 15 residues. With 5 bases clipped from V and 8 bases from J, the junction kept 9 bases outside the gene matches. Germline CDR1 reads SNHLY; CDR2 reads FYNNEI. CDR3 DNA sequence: TGTGCCAGCAGTATTGTAGCGGGGGGAGTGGATGAGCAGTTCTTC. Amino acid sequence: CASSIVAGGVDEQFF.

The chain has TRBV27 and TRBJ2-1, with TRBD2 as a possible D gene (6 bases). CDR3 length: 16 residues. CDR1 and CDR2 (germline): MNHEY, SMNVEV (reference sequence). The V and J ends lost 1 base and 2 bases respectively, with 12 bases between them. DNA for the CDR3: TGTGCCAGCAGTTTATTAAGGAGGGGTACCTACAATGAGCAGTTCTTC. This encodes CASSLLRRGTYNEQFF.

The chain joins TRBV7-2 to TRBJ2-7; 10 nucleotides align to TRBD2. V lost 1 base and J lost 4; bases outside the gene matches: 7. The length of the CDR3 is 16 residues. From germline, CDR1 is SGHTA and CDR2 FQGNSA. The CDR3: CASSLVGAGGPYEQYF. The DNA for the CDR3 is TGTGCCAGCAGCTTAGTTGGAGCGGGAGGGCCTTACGAGCAGTACTTC.

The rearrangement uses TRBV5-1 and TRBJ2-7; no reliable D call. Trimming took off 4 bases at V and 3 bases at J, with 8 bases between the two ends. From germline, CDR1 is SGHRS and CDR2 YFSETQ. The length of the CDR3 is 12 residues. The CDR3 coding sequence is TGCGCCAGCAGCATCAACAGCTACGAGCAGTACTTC. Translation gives CASSINSYEQYF.

This CDR3 is CAILGLVNTGELFF. The CDR3 coding sequence is TGTGCCATTCTGGGACTAGTGAACACCGGGGAGCTGTTTTTT. This chain connects TRBV28 to TRBJ2-2, with 8 bases aligning to TRBD2. The V and J ends lost 10 bases and 1 base, in that order; junction bases with no gene match: 5. Germline CDR1 MDHEN, CDR2 SYDVKM. The CDR3 contains 14 residues.

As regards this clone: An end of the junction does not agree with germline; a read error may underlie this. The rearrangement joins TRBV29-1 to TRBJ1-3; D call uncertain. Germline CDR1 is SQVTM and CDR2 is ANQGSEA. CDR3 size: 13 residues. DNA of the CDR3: TGCAGCGCAAAGAACGAGGTCGGAAACGCCATATATTTT. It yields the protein CSAKNEVGNAIYF.

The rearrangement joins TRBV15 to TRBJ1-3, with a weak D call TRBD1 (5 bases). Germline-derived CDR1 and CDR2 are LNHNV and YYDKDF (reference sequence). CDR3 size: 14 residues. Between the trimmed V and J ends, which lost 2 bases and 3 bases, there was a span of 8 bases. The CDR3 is CATSRQGFGNTIYF. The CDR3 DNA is TGTGCCACCAGCAGACAGGGTTTTGGAAACACCATATATTTT. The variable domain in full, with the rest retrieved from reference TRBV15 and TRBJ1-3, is DAMVIQNPRYQVTQFGKPVTLSCSQTLNHNVMYWYQQKSSQAPKLLFHYYDKDFNNEADTPDNFQSRRPNTSFCFLDIRSPGLGDTAMYLCATSRQGFGNTIYFGEGSWLTVV.

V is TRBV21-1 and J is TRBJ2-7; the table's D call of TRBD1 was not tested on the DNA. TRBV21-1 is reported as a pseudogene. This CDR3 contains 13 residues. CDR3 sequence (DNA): TGTGCCAGCAGCCTTGACACCGAATACGAGCAGTACTTC. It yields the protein CASSLDTEYEQYF.

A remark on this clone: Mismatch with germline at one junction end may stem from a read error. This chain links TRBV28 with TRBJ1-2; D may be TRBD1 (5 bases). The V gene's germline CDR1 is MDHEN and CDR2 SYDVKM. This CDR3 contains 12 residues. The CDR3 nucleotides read TGTGTCAGCAGTTTAGGGCAGGGAGGCTACACCTTC. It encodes CVSSLGQGGYTF.

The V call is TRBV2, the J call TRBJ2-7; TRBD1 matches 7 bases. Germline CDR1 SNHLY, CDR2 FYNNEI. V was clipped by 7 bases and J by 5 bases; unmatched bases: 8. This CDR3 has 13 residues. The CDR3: CASTLQGLDEQYF. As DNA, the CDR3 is TGTGCCAGCACGCTACAGGGGCTCGACGAGCAGTACTTC.

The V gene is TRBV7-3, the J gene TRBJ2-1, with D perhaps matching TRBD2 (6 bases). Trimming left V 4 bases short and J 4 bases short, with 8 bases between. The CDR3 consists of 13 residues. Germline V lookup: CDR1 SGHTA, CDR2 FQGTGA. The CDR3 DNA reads TGTGCCAGCAGCTCGGGACTTTACAATGAGCAGTTCTTC. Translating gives CASSSGLYNEQFF.

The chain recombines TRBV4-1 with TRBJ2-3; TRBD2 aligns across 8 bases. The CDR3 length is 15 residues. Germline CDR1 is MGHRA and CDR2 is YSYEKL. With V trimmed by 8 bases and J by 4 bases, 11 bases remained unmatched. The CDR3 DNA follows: TGCGCCAGCGGCGTTAGCGGGAAAGCAGCAGATACGCAGTATTTT. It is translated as CASGVSGKAADTQYF.

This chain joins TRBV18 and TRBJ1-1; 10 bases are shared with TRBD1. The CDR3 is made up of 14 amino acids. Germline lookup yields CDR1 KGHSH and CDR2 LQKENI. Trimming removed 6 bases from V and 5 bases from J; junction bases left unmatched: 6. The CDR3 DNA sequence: TGTGCCAGCTCGTTGGGACAGGGGTTGACTGAAGCTTTCTTT. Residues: CASSLGQGLTEAFF.